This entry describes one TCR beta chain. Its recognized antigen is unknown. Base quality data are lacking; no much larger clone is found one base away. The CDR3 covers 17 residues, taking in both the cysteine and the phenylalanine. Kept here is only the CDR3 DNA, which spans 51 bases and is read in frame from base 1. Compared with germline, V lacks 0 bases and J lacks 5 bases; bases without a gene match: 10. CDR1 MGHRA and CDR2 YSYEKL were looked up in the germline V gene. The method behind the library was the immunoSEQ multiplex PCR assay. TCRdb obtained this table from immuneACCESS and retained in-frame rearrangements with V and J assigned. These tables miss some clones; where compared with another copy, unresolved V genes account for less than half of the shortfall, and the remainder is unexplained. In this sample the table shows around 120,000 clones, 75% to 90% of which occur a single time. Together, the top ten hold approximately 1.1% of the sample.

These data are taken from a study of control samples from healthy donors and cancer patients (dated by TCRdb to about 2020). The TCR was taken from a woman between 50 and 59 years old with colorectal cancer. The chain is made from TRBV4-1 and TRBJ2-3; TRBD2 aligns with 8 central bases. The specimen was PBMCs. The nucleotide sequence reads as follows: TGCGCCAGCAGCCAAGATGGCAGCGGGAGCCTTCTAGATACGCAGTATTTT. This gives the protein CASSQDGSGSLLDTQYF.